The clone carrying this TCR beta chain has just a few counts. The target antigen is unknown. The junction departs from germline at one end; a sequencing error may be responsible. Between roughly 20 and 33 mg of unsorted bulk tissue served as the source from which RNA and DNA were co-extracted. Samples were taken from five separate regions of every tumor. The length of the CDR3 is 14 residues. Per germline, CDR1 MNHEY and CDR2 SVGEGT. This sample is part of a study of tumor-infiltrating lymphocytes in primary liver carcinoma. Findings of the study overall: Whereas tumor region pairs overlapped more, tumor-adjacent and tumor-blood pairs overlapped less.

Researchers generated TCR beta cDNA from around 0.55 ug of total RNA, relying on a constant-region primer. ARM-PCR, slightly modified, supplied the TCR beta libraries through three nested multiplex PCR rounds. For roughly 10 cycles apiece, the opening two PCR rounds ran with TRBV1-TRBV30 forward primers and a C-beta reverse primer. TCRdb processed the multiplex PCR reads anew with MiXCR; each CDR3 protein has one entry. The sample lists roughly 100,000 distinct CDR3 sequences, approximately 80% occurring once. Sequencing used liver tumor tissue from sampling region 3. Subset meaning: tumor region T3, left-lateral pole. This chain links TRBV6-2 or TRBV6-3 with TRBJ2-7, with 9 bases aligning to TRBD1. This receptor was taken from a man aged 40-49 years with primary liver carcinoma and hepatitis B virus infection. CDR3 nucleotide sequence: TGTGCCAGCAGCCTCCGGGACAGGGCCCACGAGCTATGCTTC. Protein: CASSLRDRAHELCF.